These T cell receptor beta chains were read from a single sample in a study of cytomegalovirus exposure and HLA in healthy donors. The method was immunoSEQ multiplex PCR; TCRdb's version includes in-frame clones alone and lacks a portion of them. In the table there are about 150,000 clones, about two thirds of which are singletons. The sequencing input was PBMCs. The receptor set was obtained from a man aged 30 to 39 in good health and CMV-seropositive. Each CDR3 is given with its conserved first and last residue. A D gene is named only where the DNA matches it firmly. Size tells how often a clone was seen (once, few, many) or the class of an expanded clone, and some rows leave it out.

abundance	v_gene	j_gene	d_gene	CDR3aa	CDR3nt
.	TRBV5-4	TRBJ2-7	.	CASSHGSREAYEQYF	TGTGCCAGCAGCCACGGCTCACGAGAGGCCTACGAGCAGTACTTC
.	TRBV7-3	TRBJ2-2	TRBD2	CASSTSGSVATGELFF	TGTGCCAGCTCCACTAGCGGGAGCGTTGCCACCGGGGAGCTGTTTTTT
many	TRBV14	TRBJ1-1	TRBD1	CACSSGTGVRRTEAFF	TGTGCATGCAGTTCCGGGACAGGTGTTAGGCGGACTGAAGCTTTCTTT
.	TRBV5-1	TRBJ2-5	.	CASSPDRGGVETQYF	TGCGCCAGCAGCCCGGACCGAGGGGGAGTAGAGACCCAGTACTTC
.	TRBV14	TRBJ2-2	.	CASSQREISTGELFF	TGTGCCAGCAGCCAACGGGAGATCTCCACCGGGGAGCTGTTTTTT
.	TRBV5-4	TRBJ2-3	TRBD1	CASASRDRDPDTQYF	TGTGCCAGCGCCTCCCGGGACAGGGACCCAGATACGCAGTATTTT
.	TRBV11-3	TRBJ2-6	TRBD1	CASGTGASGANVLTF	TGTGCCAGCGGGACAGGGGCATCTGGGGCCAACGTCCTGACTTTC
.	TRBV11-2	TRBJ1-2	TRBD1	CASSLDGWQGESFGGYTF	TGTGCCAGCAGCTTAGATGGGTGGCAGGGGGAATCCTTTGGGGGCTACACCTTC
.	TRBV4-1	TRBJ1-4	.	CASSQDRGEKLFF	TGCGCCAGCAGCCAAGATCGGGGTGAAAAACTGTTTTTT
.	TRBV19	TRBJ1-2	TRBD1	CASSWTGDGYTF	TGTGCCAGCTCCTGGACAGGGGATGGCTACACCTTC
.	TRBV30	TRBJ2-1	.	CAWRGLASINYNEQFF	TGTGCCTGGAGGGGGCTAGCGAGTATTAACTACAATGAGCAGTTCTTC
.	TRBV10-3	TRBJ2-2	TRBD2	CAIRTSGIGGELFF	TGTGCCATCAGGACTAGCGGGATTGGCGGGGAGCTGTTTTTT
once	TRBV18	TRBJ1-1	.	CASSPPGNTATEAFF	TGTGCCAGCTCACCCCCCGGGAACACTGCCACTGAAGCTTTCTTT
.	TRBV27	TRBJ2-7	.	CASSPTEVPYEQYF	TGTGCCAGCAGTCCCACCGAGGTTCCCTACGAGCAGTACTTC
.	TRBV9	TRBJ2-3	.	CASSVGGVADTQYF	TGTGCCAGCAGCGTAGGCGGGGTGGCAGATACGCAGTATTTT
.	TRBV25-1	TRBJ2-2	.	CASSLLDSRPGELFF	TGTGCCAGCAGCCTCCTAGACTCGCGACCCGGGGAGCTGTTTTTT
.	TRBV6-1	TRBJ1-1	.	CASRDSPNTEAFF	TGTGCCAGCAGGGACAGCCCGAACACTGAAGCTTTCTTT
.	TRBV4-1	TRBJ2-7	.	CASSQDSAGSAYEQYF	TGCGCCAGCAGCCAAGATTCGGCAGGGTCCGCCTACGAGCAGTACTTC
.	TRBV19	TRBJ1-3	.	CASSTLTGSSGNTIYF	TGTGCCAGTAGTACGCTTACAGGCTCCTCTGGAAACACCATATATTTT
.	TRBV6-5	TRBJ1-2	.	CASSADHRVDGYTF	TGTGCCAGCAGTGCAGACCACAGGGTTGACGGCTACACCTTC
.	TRBV5-1	TRBJ2-3	.	CASSLFGGTTDTQYF	TGCGCCAGCAGCTTGTTCGGCGGGACCACAGATACGCAGTATTTT
.	TRBV2	TRBJ2-7	TRBD1	CASRPRTGAFDEQYF	TGTGCCAGCAGACCCCGCACAGGGGCTTTCGACGAGCAGTACTTC
.	TRBV7-9	TRBJ1-1	TRBD1	CASRSGTENTEAFF	TGTGCCAGCAGATCCGGGACAGAGAACACTGAAGCTTTCTTT
few	TRBV2	TRBJ1-1	.	CASSETTADDTEAFF	TGTGCCAGCAGTGAGACGACAGCCGACGACACTGAAGCTTTCTTT
.	TRBV7-9	TRBJ2-1	.	CASSATASHNEQFF	TGTGCCAGCAGCGCGACTGCGAGCCACAATGAGCAGTTCTTC